The 31 T cell receptor beta chains below come from one sample, sequenced in a study of identifying expanded T cells in peripheral blood (dated by TCRdb to the late 2010s). The library came from the immunoSEQ multiplex PCR assay. This is the immuneACCESS table as TCRdb keeps it, with only in-frame sequences that have V and J called. A part of the clones is gone; compared with another copy, unresolved V genes explain less than half, and the rest is unexplained. Within this sample are approximately 79,000 clones, with under 90% of them counted one time only. 3.3% of the sample is taken by the ten largest. Material for sequencing was blood. Every receptor here comes from a person between 18 and 69 years old in good health.

V is TRBV10-3 and J is TRBJ2-1; 8 bases match TRBD2. The CDR3 has 15 amino acids. Trimming removed 4 bases from V and 2 bases from J; junction bases left unmatched: 4. Germline assignment: CDR1 ENHRY and CDR2 SYGVKD. The DNA for the CDR3 is TGTGCCATCAGTGGTGGCGGGGGGCCCTACAATGAGCAGTTCTTC. Translation: CAISGGGGPYNEQFF.

This clone came up once. J is TRBJ2-3 and V is TRBV7-8, with D perhaps given as TRBD1 or TRBD2 (5 bases each). V was cut by 4 bases and J by 2 bases, with 13 bases left in between. This CDR3 contains 15 residues. The germline V gene has CDR1 SGHVS and CDR2 FQNEAQ. The DNA of the CDR3 is TGTGCCAGCAGCTCCTACCGGGACGCCACAGATACGCAGTATTTT. Amino acid sequence: CASSSYRDATDTQYF.

Many counts were recorded for this clone. This chain joins TRBV6-6 and TRBJ2-2, with D unresolved. CDR1 is MNHNY and CDR2 is SVGAGI in the germline V gene (reference sequence). This CDR3 contains 13 residues. Trimming stripped 7 bases from V and 7 bases from J, with 13 bases between. The CDR3 DNA follows: TGTGCCAGCAATCTCAGAGTGGGCGGGGAGCTGTTTTTT. This translates into CASNLRVGGELFF.

The chain joins TRBV7-2 to TRBJ2-7; the D is unclear. This CDR3 comprises 14 residues. Per the germline V gene, CDR1 is SGHTA and CDR2 is FQGNSA. With 1 base removed from V and 0 bases from J, the gap between germline ends came to 7 bases. The CDR3 loop is CASSLDLSSYEQYF. The CDR3, as DNA: TGTGCCAGCAGCTTAGATCTAAGCTCCTACGAGCAGTACTTC.

This chain connects TRBV2 to TRBJ2-1; 9 bases match TRBD1. The CDR3 length is 15 residues. V was pared by 5 bases and J by 7 bases, with 9 bases of the junction left unmatched. CDR1 SNHLY and CDR2 FYNNEI come from the germline V gene. The CDR3 protein is CASSTQGAPVNEQFF. The DNA of the CDR3 is TGTGCCAGCAGTACACAGGGGGCCCCCGTTAATGAGCAGTTCTTC.

The chain recombines TRBV6-5 with TRBJ2-1, with D unclear. This CDR3 spans 13 amino acids. Germline CDR1 reads MNHEY; CDR2 reads SVGAGI. V was cut by 6 bases and J by 6 bases, with 12 bases left in between. CDR3 loop: CASSPGPVNEQFF. In DNA, the CDR3 is TGTGCCAGCAGCCCTGGGCCGGTCAATGAGCAGTTCTTC.

The gene calls are TRBV18 and TRBJ2-5, with a possible D match to TRBD1 (6 bases). Trimming left V 3 bases short and J 3 bases short, with 8 bases between. The CDR3 has 13 amino acids. Per the germline V gene, CDR1 is KGHSH and CDR2 is LQKENI. The CDR3 here is CASSPRQEETQYF. CDR3 in DNA: TGTGCCAGCTCACCCCGACAGGAAGAGACCCAGTACTTC.

This clone was found once. This chain links TRBV6-6 with TRBJ2-7; D is unclear. Per the germline V gene, CDR1 is MNHNY and CDR2 is SVGAGI (reference sequence). V lost 2 bases and J 1 base, leaving 6 bases between the germline ends. This CDR3 is 13 amino acids long. DNA of the CDR3: TGTGCCAGCAGTTACGGGGTATCCTACGAGCAGTACTTC. This sequence encodes CASSYGVSYEQYF.

This chain links TRBV18 with TRBJ2-6, with D perhaps TRBD1 (6 bases). Trimming pared 5 bases from V and 0 bases from J, leaving 20 bases between. The CDR3 contains 19 residues. Germline V gene sequence: CDR1 KGHSH, CDR2 LQKENI. DNA of the CDR3: TGTGCCAGCTCATATGGTGGGTCAGGGGACCGCTCTGGGGCCAACGTCCTGACTTTC. As protein: CASSYGGSGDRSGANVLTF.

The chain couples TRBV7-9 to TRBJ2-5; 7 bases match TRBD1. Germline V gene lookup returns CDR1 SEHNR and CDR2 FQNEAQ (reference sequence). Trimming at V came to 7 bases and at J to 2 bases, leaving 7 bases not matched to a gene. This CDR3 spans 14 amino acids. DNA for the CDR3: TGTGCCAGCATTCCAGGGGGTTGGCAAGAGACCCAGTACTTC. Protein: CASIPGGWQETQYF.

V usage is TRBV19 and J usage is TRBJ1-5; D unresolved. The CDR3 spans 13 residues. Germline V lookup: CDR1 LNHDA, CDR2 SQIVND (reference sequence). The V end was cut by 0 bases, the J end by 5 bases, with 5 bases between. The CDR3 loop reads CASSIDSYQPQHF. CDR3 DNA sequence: TGTGCCAGTAGTATAGATTCTTATCAGCCCCAGCATTTT.

The chain joins TRBV18 to TRBJ1-3, with unresolved D. V was pared by 3 bases and J by 4 bases, with 7 bases between. This CDR3 has 13 amino acids. CDR1 is KGHSH, CDR2 LQKENI, per germline. CDR3 region: CASSPSSGNTIYF. The CDR3 nucleotides read TGTGCCAGCTCACCCTCGTCGGGAAACACCATATATTTT.

This clone was seen only once. This CDR3 reads CSVRSYEQYF. In DNA form, the CDR3 reads TGCAGTGTTAGGTCCTACGAGCAGTACTTC. The chain has TRBV20-1 and TRBJ2-7; D not certain. V shed 7 bases and J shed 1 base, with 5 bases lying between them. This CDR3 is 10 amino acids long. Germline V lookup: CDR1 DFQATT, CDR2 SNEGSKA (reference sequence).

The gene calls are TRBV7-3 and TRBJ2-1; TRBD1 or TRBD2 may be the D gene (6 bases each). CDR3 length equals 15 residues. Trimming removed 8 bases at V and 4 bases at J, with 18 bases between. Germline assignment: CDR1 SGHTA and CDR2 FQGTGA. This chain's CDR3 is CASGAFGGTYNEQFF. The CDR3 region has the DNA TGTGCCAGCGGTGCTTTCGGAGGGACATACAATGAGCAGTTCTTC.

J is TRBJ2-1 and V is TRBV29-1, with D perhaps being TRBD1 or TRBD2 (5 bases each). The CDR3 covers 11 residues. V was cut by 3 bases and J by 9 bases, with 9 bases left in between. Germline V gene sequence: CDR1 SQVTM, CDR2 ANQGSEA. The CDR3 DNA sequence: TGCAGCGTTGACGAGGGACGTGAGCAGTTCTTC. Encoded protein: CSVDEGREQFF.

The count of this clone is one. The J gene is TRBJ1-2, the V gene TRBV7-9; 9 positions agree with TRBD1. Trimming at V came to 3 bases and at J to 6 bases, leaving 5 bases not matched to a gene. Germline V gene data show CDR1 as SEHNR and CDR2 as FQNEAQ (reference sequence). The CDR3 sequence is 14 residues long. The CDR3 protein is CASSLGQGPNGYTF. CDR3 sequence (DNA): TGTGCCAGCAGCTTGGGACAGGGTCCAAATGGCTACACCTTC. The full variable domain, its missing parts supplied by reference TRBV7-9 and TRBJ1-2, is DTGVSQNPRHKITKRGQNVTFRCDPISEHNRLYWYRQTLGQGPEFLTYFQNEAQLEKSRLLSDRFSAERPKGSFSTLEIQRTEQGDSAMYLCASSLGQGPNGYTFGSGTRLTVV.

The V call is TRBV9, the J call TRBJ2-3; 11 bases line up with TRBD2. The CDR3 length is 21 residues. Unmatched junction bases numbered 17, after V lost 2 bases and J lost 0 bases. CDR1 is SGDLS, CDR2 YYNGEE, per germline. The CDR3 here is CASSVTPSSSGRLSSTDTQYF. In nucleotides, the CDR3 is TGTGCCAGCAGCGTCACCCCGTCCTCTAGCGGGAGGTTATCTAGCACAGATACGCAGTATTTT. Looking up the rest from reference TRBV9 and TRBJ2-3 gives the full variable domain: DSGVTQTPKHLITATGQRVTLRCSPRSGDLSVYWYQQSLDQGLQFLIQYYNGEERAKGNILERFSAQQFPDLHSELNLSSLELGDSALYFCASSVTPSSSGRLSSTDTQYFGPGTRLTVL.

This chain joins TRBV19 and TRBJ2-1, with TRBD1 matching over 8 bases. Germline-derived CDR1 and CDR2 are LNHDA and SQIVND (reference sequence). After removal of 1 base from V and 9 bases from J, the junction contained 2 bases not matched to a gene. The CDR3 runs 13 residues. The CDR3 nucleotides are TGTGCCAGTAGTATAGCAGGACAGGGTGAGCAGTTCTTC. This sequence encodes CASSIAGQGEQFF.

The genes are TRBV29-1 and TRBJ2-7; no reliable D call. Germline V gene data show CDR1 as SQVTM and CDR2 as ANQGSEA. V lost 4 bases and J lost 3, with 7 bases in between. This CDR3 has 11 amino acids. The CDR3 here is CSVAEYYEQYF. CDR3 in DNA: TGCAGCGTTGCAGAGTACTACGAGCAGTACTTC.

This clone was observed once. The chain employs TRBV10-3 and TRBJ2-7; 8 bases fit TRBD1. The CDR3 is made up of 18 amino acids. CDR1 ENHRY and CDR2 SYGVKD come from the germline V gene. V shed 0 bases and J 5 bases; nucleotides not matched to a gene: 15. DNA of the CDR3: TGTGCCATCAGTGAGTCGATTCTCATTCGGACAGGGAAACACGAGCAGTACTTC. The encoded protein is CAISESILIRTGKHEQYF.

V and J are TRBV9 and TRBJ2-5; 11 bases are shared with TRBD2. CDR1 is SGDLS, CDR2 YYNGEE, per germline. The CDR3 is 16 residues long. The J segment lost 0 bases and the V segment lost 0 bases, leaving 1 base of the junction unmatched. The CDR3 DNA is TGTGCCAGCAGCGTAGCTAGCGGGGGGTACCAAGAGACCCAGTACTTC. Translation gives CASSVASGGYQETQYF.

This clone was counted a few times. The CDR3 region has the DNA TGTGCCAGCAGCTTACGCGGGGGGGGACTGGATAACTATGGCTACACCTTC. Translated, it gives CASSLRGGGLDNYGYTF. V is TRBV7-6 and J is TRBJ1-2; D might be TRBD1 (5 bases). The CDR3 runs to 17 residues. Germline V gene data show CDR1 as SGHVS and CDR2 as FNYEAQ. The V end lost 2 bases, the J end lost 1 base, and 17 bases lay between the germline ends.

This chain links TRBV4-3 with TRBJ1-4; no clear D gene. This CDR3 comprises 10 residues. V lost 6 bases and J 14 bases, leaving 10 bases between the germline ends. CDR1 and CDR2 (germline): LGHNA, YSLEER. The chain's CDR3 is CASSPPWLFF. The CDR3 nucleotides read TGCGCCAGCAGTCCGCCGTGGCTGTTTTTT.

The chain links TRBV4-2 to TRBJ2-1; D may be TRBD2 (6 bases). V was trimmed by 4 bases and J by 2 bases, leaving 18 bases between them. Germline-derived CDR1 and CDR2 are LGHNA and YNFKEQ. The CDR3 totals 17 residues. The CDR3 here is CASSPSLGTDTYNEQFF. CDR3 nucleotide sequence: TGTGCCAGCAGCCCAAGCTTAGGGACTGACACCTACAATGAGCAGTTCTTC.

In this sample, this clone turned up once. The chain links TRBV7-2 to TRBJ2-2, with 13 nucleotides matching TRBD2. Trimming cost V 1 base and J 4 bases; bases outside gene matches: 0. CDR1 SGHTA and CDR2 FQGNSA come from the germline V gene. The length of the CDR3 is 16 residues. DNA for the CDR3: TGTGCCAGCAGCTTAGGGACTAGCGGGAGCACCGGGGAGCTGTTTTTT. Residues: CASSLGTSGSTGELFF.

V is TRBV6-1 and J is TRBJ2-7; possibly TRBD1 for D (7 bases). Per the germline V gene, CDR1 is MNHNS and CDR2 is SASEGT. The CDR3 consists of 12 residues. V was trimmed by 6 bases and J by 4 bases, leaving 10 bases between them. The CDR3 loop reads CASRRDSYEQYF. CDR3 nucleotides: TGTGCCAGCAGGCGGGACAGTTACGAGCAGTACTTC.

The chain has TRBV9 and TRBJ2-1; 9 bases fit TRBD1. This CDR3 has 15 residues. Germline V gives CDR1 SGDLS, CDR2 YYNGEE. Trimming cost V 0 bases and J 8 bases; bases outside gene matches: 6. The CDR3 loop is CASSVVGTGMDEQFF. The CDR3 DNA sequence: TGTGCCAGCAGCGTAGTTGGGACAGGGATGGATGAGCAGTTCTTC.

Here the CDR3 DNA reads TGTGCCAGTAAGGGCCTCACAGGGACGGGCACCGGGGAGCTGTTTTTT. This translates into CASKGLTGTGTGELFF. J is TRBJ2-2 and V is TRBV19, with D tentatively TRBD1 (6 bases). This CDR3 is 16 amino acids long. Trimming took off 7 bases at V and 4 bases at J, with 19 bases between the two ends. CDR1 and CDR2 from the germline V gene are LNHDA and SQIVND (reference sequence).

V is TRBV14 and J is TRBJ2-5; the D gene is possibly TRBD1 (6 bases). Germline CDR1 is SGHDN and CDR2 is FVKESK. The CDR3 runs to 13 residues. V was trimmed by 0 bases and J by 10 bases, leaving 12 bases between them. CDR3 bases: TGTGCCAGCAGCCAAGAGTTGGTAGGGGGCCAGTACTTC. Amino acid sequence: CASSQELVGGQYF.

The chain employs TRBV14 and TRBJ1-1; no clear D. The CDR3 extends over 14 amino acids. Germline values: CDR1 SGHDN, CDR2 FVKESK. The V and J ends lost 0 bases and 4 bases respectively, with 9 bases between them. The CDR3 is CASSQEVGFTEAFF. The CDR3 DNA follows: TGTGCCAGCAGCCAAGAAGTGGGGTTCACTGAAGCTTTCTTT.

The J gene is TRBJ2-1, the V gene TRBV7-3; 9 nucleotides agree with TRBD2. The CDR3 is 16 amino acids. J was trimmed by 7 bases and V by 4 bases; bases with no gene match: 11. Germline V gives CDR1 SGHTA, CDR2 FQGTGA. CDR3 amino acids: CASSSGLAGSKNEQFF. CDR3 bases: TGTGCCAGCAGCTCCGGCCTAGCGGGATCTAAAAATGAGCAGTTCTTC.